This is a list of T cell receptor beta chains from one sample in a study of cytomegalovirus exposure and HLA in healthy donors. TCRdb's table, derived via immunoSEQ multiplex PCR, lists solely in-frame clones and lacks some. Of around 130,000 clones listed, around three quarters are singletons. The material sequenced was PBMCs. The receptors come from a woman aged 50 to 60 in good health and CMV-seronegative. Each CDR3 is given with its conserved first and last residue. D genes are given only for firm matches. Size values are once, few and many counts, or a class for expanded clones, and some rows have none.

D gene: TRBD1
V gene: TRBV27
clone size: -
J gene: TRBJ1-5
CDR3 protein: CASSGPGQGNQPQHF
CDR3 DNA: TGTGCCAGCAGTGGGCCGGGACAGGGAAATCAGCCCCAGCATTTT

D gene: -
V gene: TRBV19
clone size: -
J gene: TRBJ2-2
CDR3 protein: CASSASGLTGELFF
CDR3 DNA: TGTGCCAGTAGTGCCTCAGGGTTGACCGGGGAGCTGTTTTTT

D gene: -
V gene: TRBV13
clone size: -
J gene: TRBJ1-5
CDR3 protein: CASSLEGGPPQPQNF
CDR3 DNA: TGTGCCAGCAGCTTAGAAGGAGGGCCTCCGCAGCCCCAGAATTTT

D gene: -
V gene: TRBV19
clone size: -
J gene: TRBJ1-1
CDR3 protein: CASSIASVRYTEAFF
CDR3 DNA: TGTGCCAGTAGTATAGCTAGCGTTCGGTACACTGAAGCTTTCTTT

D gene: TRBD2
V gene: TRBV4-1
clone size: once
J gene: TRBJ2-7
CDR3 protein: CASSQGGSSYEQYF
CDR3 DNA: TGCGCCAGCAGCCAGGGAGGGAGCTCCTACGAGCAGTACTTC

D gene: TRBD1
V gene: TRBV28
clone size: once
J gene: TRBJ2-7
CDR3 protein: CASSSPGQTYEQYF
CDR3 DNA: TGTGCCAGCAGTTCCCCGGGACAGACCTACGAGCAGTACTTC

D gene: -
V gene: TRBV18
clone size: -
J gene: TRBJ2-2
CDR3 protein: CASSDRSPGELFF
CDR3 DNA: TGTGCCAGCTCAGACAGGAGCCCCGGGGAGCTGTTTTTT

D gene: -
V gene: TRBV21-1
clone size: -
J gene: TRBJ1-1
CDR3 protein: CASSSRDREKGGAFF
CDR3 DNA: TGTGCCAGCAGCTCTAGGGACAGAGAGAAGGGGGGAGCTTTCTTT

D gene: TRBD2
V gene: TRBV7-2
clone size: -
J gene: TRBJ2-7
CDR3 protein: CASSFGGEMYF
CDR3 DNA: TGTGCCAGCAGCTTCGGGGGGGAGATGTACTTC

D gene: -
V gene: TRBV2
clone size: -
J gene: TRBJ2-5
CDR3 protein: CAGTPKETQYF
CDR3 DNA: TGTGCCGGGACTCCTAAAGAGACCCAGTACTTC

D gene: -
V gene: TRBV5-5
clone size: -
J gene: TRBJ1-4
CDR3 protein: CASSLDGATNEKLFF
CDR3 DNA: TGTGCCAGCAGCTTGGACGGGGCAACTAATGAAAAACTGTTTTTT

D gene: TRBD2
V gene: TRBV7-3
clone size: -
J gene: TRBJ2-3
CDR3 protein: CASSSGTSHTQYF
CDR3 DNA: TGTGCCAGCAGCTCCGGGACTAGCCACACGCAGTATTTT

D gene: TRBD2
V gene: TRBV15
clone size: -
J gene: TRBJ2-4
CDR3 protein: CATSRELAGGIQYF
CDR3 DNA: TGTGCCACCAGCAGAGAACTAGCGGGAGGGATTCAGTACTTC